This T cell receptor beta chain comes out of a study of regulatory T cells in long-lasting Graves disease. Regarding the study as a whole: TCR diversity was lower in persistent than newly diagnosed Graves' disease.

As for time point: newly diagnosed GD, antithyroid drugs for less than 3 months. Isolated PBMC RNA provided the starting material for the TCR library. Tubes containing EDTA received 7 to 10 milliliters of drawn peripheral blood. Trimming cost V 1 base and J 4 bases, with 10 bases left between them. There are 14 residues in the CDR3. CDR1 and CDR2 (germline): SGHAT, FQNNGV. CDR3 regions were amplified by Arm-PCR using iRepertoire HTBI primers to build TCR beta libraries. TCRdb independently ran MiXCR on the multiplex PCR reads; one entry per CDR3 protein. Found here are roughly 610,000 distinct CDR3 sequences, more than 15% of them singletons; the top ten hold around 12%. This clonotype was detected many times. Antigen unknown. These data also featured in a second study, about T cells in Graves' hyperthyroidism and ophthalmopathy. From that second work: The study used the HTBI primer set for a first-round RT-PCR of the TCR CDR3. The model's output predicted ophthalmopathy at a median of roughly 6.9 months prior to onset.

The rearrangement uses TRBV11-2 and TRBJ2-5, with a possible D match to TRBD1 (5 bases). This receptor was obtained from a man aged 18-30 years with Graves disease. The material was peripheral blood mononuclear cells (PBMCs), obtained at new diagnosis, from a patient treated with antithyroid drugs. CDR3 sequence (DNA): TGTGCCAGCAGCTTAGTTAGGGGCGTAGAGACCCAGTACTTC. It is translated as CASSLVRGVETQYF.